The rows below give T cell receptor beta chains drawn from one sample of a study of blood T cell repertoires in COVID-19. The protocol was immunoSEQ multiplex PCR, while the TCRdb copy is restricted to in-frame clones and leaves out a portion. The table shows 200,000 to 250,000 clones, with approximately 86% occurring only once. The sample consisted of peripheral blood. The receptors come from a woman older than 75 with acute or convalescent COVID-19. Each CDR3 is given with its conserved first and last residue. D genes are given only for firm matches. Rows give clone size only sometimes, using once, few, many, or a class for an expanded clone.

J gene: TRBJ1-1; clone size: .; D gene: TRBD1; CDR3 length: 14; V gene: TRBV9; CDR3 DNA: TGTGCCAGCAGCGTAGGGAACAGGGGCGGTGAAGCTTTCTTT; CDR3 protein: CASSVGNRGGEAFF
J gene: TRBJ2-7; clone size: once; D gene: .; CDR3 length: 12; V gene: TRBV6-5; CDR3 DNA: TGTGCCAGCAGGGGGGGGCCGGGAGAGCAGTACTTC; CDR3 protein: CASRGGPGEQYF
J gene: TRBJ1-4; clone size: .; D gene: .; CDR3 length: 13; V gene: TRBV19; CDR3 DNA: TGTGCCAGTTCGACGGGACTACGGGTAAAACTGTTTTTT; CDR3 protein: CASSTGLRVKLFF
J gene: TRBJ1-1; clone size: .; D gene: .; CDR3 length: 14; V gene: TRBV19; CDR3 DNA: TGTGCCAGTACTGTGGGGCAGATGTCGACTGAAGCTTTCTTT; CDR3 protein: CASTVGQMSTEAFF
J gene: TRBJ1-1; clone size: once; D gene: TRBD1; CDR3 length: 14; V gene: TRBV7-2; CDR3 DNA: TGTGCCAGCAGGGCCGGGACAGGGTACACTGAAGCTTTCTTT; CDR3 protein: CASRAGTGYTEAFF
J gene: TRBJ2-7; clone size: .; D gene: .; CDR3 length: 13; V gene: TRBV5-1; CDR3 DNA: TGCGCCAGCAGCTTGGAATCCTACTACGAGCAGTACTTC; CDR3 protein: CASSLESYYEQYF
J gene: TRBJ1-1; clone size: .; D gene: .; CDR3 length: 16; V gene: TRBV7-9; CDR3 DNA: TGTGCCAGCAGCTTAGGCCGGGGGGCGCAGGACACTGAAGCTTTCTTT; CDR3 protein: CASSLGRGAQDTEAFF
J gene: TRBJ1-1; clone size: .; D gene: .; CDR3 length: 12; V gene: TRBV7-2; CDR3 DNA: TGTGCCAGCAGCTTACGTCAGGCCAAAGCTTTCTTT; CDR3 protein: CASSLRQAKAFF
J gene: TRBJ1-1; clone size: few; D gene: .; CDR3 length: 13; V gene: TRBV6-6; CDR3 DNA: TGTGCCAGCAGTTACGAGCCGAACACTGAAGCTTTCTTT; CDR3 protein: CASSYEPNTEAFF
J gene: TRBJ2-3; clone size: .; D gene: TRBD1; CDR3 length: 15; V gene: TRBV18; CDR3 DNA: TGTGCCAGCTCACCAGGGACAGGACCCACAGATACGCAGTATTTT; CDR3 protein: CASSPGTGPTDTQYF
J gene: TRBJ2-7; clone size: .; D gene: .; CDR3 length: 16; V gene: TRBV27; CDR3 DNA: TGTGCCAGCAGCTTTCTAGCTACCAGGGGTCGCTACGAGCAGTACTTC; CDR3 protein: CASSFLATRGRYEQYF
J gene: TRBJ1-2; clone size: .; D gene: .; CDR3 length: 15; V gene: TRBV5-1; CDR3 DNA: TGCGCCAGCAGCTGGTCGGGAGGGCCGCGGGATGGCTACACCTTC; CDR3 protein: CASSWSGGPRDGYTF
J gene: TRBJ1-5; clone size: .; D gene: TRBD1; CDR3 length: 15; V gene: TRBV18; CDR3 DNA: TGTGCCAGCTCACCAGGGTCAGGGGGGAATCAGCCCCAGCATTTT; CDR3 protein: CASSPGSGGNQPQHF
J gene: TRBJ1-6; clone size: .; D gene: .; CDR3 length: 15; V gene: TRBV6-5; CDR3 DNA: TGTGCCAGCAGTTTGAGAGGCCTCTATAATTCACCCCTCCACTTT; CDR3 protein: CASSLRGLYNSPLHF
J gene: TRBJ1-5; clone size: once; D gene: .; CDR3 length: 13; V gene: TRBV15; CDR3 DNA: TGTGCCACCAGCAGAGACCCGGGGCAGCCCCAGCATTTT; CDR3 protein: CATSRDPGQPQHF
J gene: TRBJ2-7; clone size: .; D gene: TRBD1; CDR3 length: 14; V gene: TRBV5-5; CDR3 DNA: TGTGCCAGCAGCTTGGAACAGGGGAGCTACGAGCAGTACTTC; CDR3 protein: CASSLEQGSYEQYF
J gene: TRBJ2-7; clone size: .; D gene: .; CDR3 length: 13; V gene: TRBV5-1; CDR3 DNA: TGCGCCAGCAGTCCCGGACTCTCGGGGGAGCAGTACTTC; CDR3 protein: CASSPGLSGEQYF
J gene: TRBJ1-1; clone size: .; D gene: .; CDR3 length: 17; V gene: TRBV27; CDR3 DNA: TGTGCCCTTTCTTATCCGGGGGAGGGTAGGCCGAACACTGAAGCTTTCTTT; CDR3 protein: CALSYPGEGRPNTEAFF
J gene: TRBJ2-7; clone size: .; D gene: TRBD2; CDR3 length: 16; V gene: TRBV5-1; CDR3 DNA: TGCGCCAGCAGCGGAGGGAATAGCGGGACTCCCTACGAGCAGTACTTC; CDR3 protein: CASSGGNSGTPYEQYF
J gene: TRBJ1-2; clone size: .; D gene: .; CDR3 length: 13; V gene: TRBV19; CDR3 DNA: TGTGCCAGTACCACACAGATTAACTATGGCTACACCTTC; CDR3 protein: CASTTQINYGYTF
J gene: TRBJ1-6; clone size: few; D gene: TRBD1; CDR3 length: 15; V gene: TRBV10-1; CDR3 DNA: TGCGCCAGCAGCCACAGGGGCCCCGATAATTCACCCCTCCACTTT; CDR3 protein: CASSHRGPDNSPLHF
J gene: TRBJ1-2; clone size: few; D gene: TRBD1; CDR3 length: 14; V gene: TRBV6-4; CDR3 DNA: TGTGCCAGCTCACCGGGGACAGGGTTAGGTGGCTACACCTTC; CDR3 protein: CASSPGTGLGGYTF
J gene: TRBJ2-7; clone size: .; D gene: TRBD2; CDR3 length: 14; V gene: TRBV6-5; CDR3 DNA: TGTGCCAGCACTAGCGGGGGGCTCCCCTACGAGCAGTACTTC; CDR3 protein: CASTSGGLPYEQYF
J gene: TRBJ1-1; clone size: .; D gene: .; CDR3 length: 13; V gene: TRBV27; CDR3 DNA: TGTGCCAGCAGTTTTGGTAGGGGGGGTGAAGCTTTCTTT; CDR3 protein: CASSFGRGGEAFF
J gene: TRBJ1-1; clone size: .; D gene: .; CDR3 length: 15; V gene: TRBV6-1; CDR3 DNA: TGTGCCAGCAGTGAAGCGGGACACCAGAACACTGAAGCTTTCTTT; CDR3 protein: CASSEAGHQNTEAFF
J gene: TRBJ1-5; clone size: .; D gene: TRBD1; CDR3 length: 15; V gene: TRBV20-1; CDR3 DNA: TGCAGTGCTAGTGGACAGGGGCGGATAGATCAGCCCCAGCATTTT; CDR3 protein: CSASGQGRIDQPQHF
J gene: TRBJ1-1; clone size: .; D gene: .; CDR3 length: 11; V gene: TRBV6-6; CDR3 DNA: TGTGCCAGCATCCGCGACACTGAAGCTTTCTTT; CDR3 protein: CASIRDTEAFF
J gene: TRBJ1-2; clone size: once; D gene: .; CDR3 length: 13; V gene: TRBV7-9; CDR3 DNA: TGTGCCAGCAGCTTAGAAGCGATCTATGGCTACACCTTC; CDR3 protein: CASSLEAIYGYTF
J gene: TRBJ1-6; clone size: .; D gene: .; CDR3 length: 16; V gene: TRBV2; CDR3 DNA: TGTGCCAGCAGTGAACTCAGGGGTGCGGCAAATTCACCCCTCCACTTT; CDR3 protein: CASSELRGAANSPLHF
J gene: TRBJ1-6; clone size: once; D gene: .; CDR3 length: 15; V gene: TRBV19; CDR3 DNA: TGTGCCAGTAGCCCACCGGGGACTTATAATTCACCCCTCCACTTT; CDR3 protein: CASSPPGTYNSPLHF
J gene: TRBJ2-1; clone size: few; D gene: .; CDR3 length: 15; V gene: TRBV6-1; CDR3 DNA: TGTGCCAGCAGTGAAGCCCAATTCTCCTACAATGAGCAGTTCTTC; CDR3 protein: CASSEAQFSYNEQFF
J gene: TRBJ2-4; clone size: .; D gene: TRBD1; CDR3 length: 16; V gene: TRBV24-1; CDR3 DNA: TGTGCCACCAGTGATCCGGGACAGGGAGGGTTGGGCATTCAGTACTTC; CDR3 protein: CATSDPGQGGLGIQYF
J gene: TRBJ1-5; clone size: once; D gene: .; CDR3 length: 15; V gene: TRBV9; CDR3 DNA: TGTGCCAGCAGCGTAACCGGGGTTAGCAATCAGCCCCAGCATTTT; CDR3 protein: CASSVTGVSNQPQHF
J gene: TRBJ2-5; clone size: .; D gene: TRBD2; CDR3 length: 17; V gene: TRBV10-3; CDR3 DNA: TGTGCCATCAGTGAGTCCATCGGTAGCGGGGCTCAAGAGACCCAGTACTTC; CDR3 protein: CAISESIGSGAQETQYF
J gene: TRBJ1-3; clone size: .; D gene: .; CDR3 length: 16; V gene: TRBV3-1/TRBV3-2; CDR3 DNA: TGTGCCAGCAGCATCCGAGGGGGGGGATCTGGAAACACCATATATTTT; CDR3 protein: CASSIRGGGSGNTIYF
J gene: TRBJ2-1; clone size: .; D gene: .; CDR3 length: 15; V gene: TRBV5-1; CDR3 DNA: TGCGCCAGCAGAGGTATGGGTATAACAGACAATGAGCAGTTCTTC; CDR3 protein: CASRGMGITDNEQFF
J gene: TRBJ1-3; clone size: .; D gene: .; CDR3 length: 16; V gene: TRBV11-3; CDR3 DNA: TGTGCCAGCAGCTTATCGTCTGGCAGGGCTGGAAACACCATATATTTT; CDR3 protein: CASSLSSGRAGNTIYF
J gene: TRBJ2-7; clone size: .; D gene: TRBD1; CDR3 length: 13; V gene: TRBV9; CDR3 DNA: TGTGCCAGCAGCGTGACAGGGGATAGTGAGCAGTACTTC; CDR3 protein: CASSVTGDSEQYF
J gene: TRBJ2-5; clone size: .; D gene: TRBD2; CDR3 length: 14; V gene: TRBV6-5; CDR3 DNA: TGTGCCAGCACCCACGGGGGGGAGTGGGAGACCCAGTACTTC; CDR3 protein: CASTHGGEWETQYF
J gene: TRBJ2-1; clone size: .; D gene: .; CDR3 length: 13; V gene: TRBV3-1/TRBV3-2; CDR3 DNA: TGTGCCAGCAGCCAAGAGGGGGCGGGCCGACAGTTCTTC; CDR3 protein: CASSQEGAGRQFF